The 5 T cell receptor beta chains listed next were all sequenced from one sample in a study of CD8 T cells in ankylosing spondylitis. TCRdb fed the 5' RACE reads into MiXCR, producing one record per CDR3 protein. Of some 240,000 distinct CDR3 sequences in the sample, about a sixth were seen once. Material for sequencing was blood, either unsorted or a sorted T cell fraction (not recorded which). The receptors were sampled from a male donor with ankylosing spondylitis or in good health (not recorded which).

This clonotype was seen repeatedly, ten times or more. The chain employs TRBV12-3 or TRBV12-4 and TRBJ2-6; no reliable D call. The CDR3 has 14 residues. The germline V and J ends were trimmed by 5 bases and 0 bases, with 5 bases remaining between them. This CDR3 is CASSQASGANVLTF. The DNA for the CDR3 is TGTGCCAGCAGTCAAGCCTCTGGGGCCAACGTCCTGACTTTC.

The J gene is TRBJ2-1, the V gene TRBV11-2, with D perhaps TRBD2 (6 bases). This CDR3 region has 14 residues. Looked up from germline, CDR1 is SGHAT and CDR2 is FQNNGV. V lost 5 bases to trimming and J lost 8 bases, with 16 bases between them. CDR3 sequence reads: CASSTWAGSHEQFF. For the CDR3, the DNA is TGTGCCAGCAGCACCTGGGCGGGGTCCCATGAGCAGTTCTTC. Complete variable domain (other parts from reference TRBV11-2 and TRBJ2-1): EAGVAQSPRYKIIEKRQSVAFWCNPISGHATLYWYQQILGQGPKLLIQFQNNGVVDDSQLPKDRFSAERLKGVDSTLKIQPAKLEDSAVYLCASSTWAGSHEQFFGPGTRLTVL.

This rearrangement joins TRBV12-3 or TRBV12-4 to TRBJ1-5; TRBD1 matches 8 bases. The CDR3 spans 16 residues. J was trimmed by 1 base and V by 5 bases; bases with no gene match: 7. The CDR3 protein is CASSPFWTGSNQPQHF. The CDR3 bases are TGTGCCAGCAGTCCATTCTGGACAGGGAGCAATCAGCCCCAGCATTTT.

This clonotype has just a few counts. The chain has TRBV29-1 and TRBJ2-7; the match to TRBD2 covers 8 bases. V trimming: 6 bases; J trimming: 4 bases; junction bases outside the gene matches: 11. Germline V gene data show CDR1 as SQVTM and CDR2 as ANQGSEA. CDR3 size: 14 residues. DNA for the CDR3: TGCAGCGTAACAGAGACTAGCGAGTGGTACGAGCAGTACTTC. Protein product: CSVTETSEWYEQYF.

In this sample, this clonotype turned up a few times. This chain joins TRBV24-1 and TRBJ2-5, with D perhaps TRBD1 (5 bases). The germline V gene has CDR1 KGHDR and CDR2 SFDVKD. V gave up 3 bases and J gave up 5 bases, with 9 bases separating them. The CDR3 totals 13 residues. CDR3 region: CATSDPDNETQYF. The CDR3 coding sequence is TGTGCCACCAGTGATCCGGACAATGAGACCCAGTACTTC.